This TCR beta chain was profiled in a study of Ad26.COV2.S vaccination and SARS-CoV-2 variants. Overall study context: The donor belonged to the COV1001 Ad26.COV2.S trial arm. Donor got 5x10^10 or 1x10^11 viral particles of Ad26.COV2.S.

Sequencing used immunoSEQ multiplex PCR; TCRdb keeps in-frame clones, though not all of them. The data hold roughly 350,000 clones, with roughly 89% observed a single time. V lost 3 bases to trimming and J lost 6 bases, with 12 bases between them. Germline CDR1 and CDR2: LNHDA and SQIVND (reference sequence). The CDR3 sequence is 14 residues long. This clone turned up a few times. Its antigen is unidentified. Whole-study results and caveats: There was reportedly substantial breadth in spike-specific CD8+ and CD4+ T cell responses after vaccination.

Treatment indicated: about 20 received Ad26.COV2.S at low or high dose, single or two shots; a few received placebo; per-sample allocation not given. Sampling was done on day 63 after the first vaccine or placebo injection. The sequencing here drew on peripheral blood, taken in a trial of Ad26.COV2.S vaccine versus placebo. This chain links TRBV19 with TRBJ1-5; D gene unclear. This clonotype was sampled from a person between 18 and 60 years old who received the Ad26.COV2.S COVID-19 vaccine or a placebo. Here the CDR3 DNA reads TGTGCCAGTAGTATGGGAATGGGTCCTCAGCCCCAGCATTTT. Translation: CASSMGMGPQPQHF.